Detailed here is one T cell receptor beta chain. Its cognate antigen is unknown. PCR employed 60 Vbeta and 13 Jbeta primers. Authors' methods: In a later analysis, some 11 million of some 80 million unique beta chains occurred in at least two donors. Sequenced by immunoSEQ multiplex PCR; TCRdb stores in-frame clones only, minus some. Clone size and the V and J calls come from that table; the DNA yielded D and trimming. The sample shows 90,000 to 150,000 clones, around 67% of them seen only once. The CDR3 extends over 14 amino acids. Germline assignment: CDR1 SNHLY and CDR2 FYNNEI. Germline trimming cut 7 bases from V and 4 bases from J; bases unmatched to any gene: 5. The entry originates in a study of cytomegalovirus exposure and HLA in healthy donors. Study-wide findings and caveats: According to the study, 150 to 200 TCR beta chains were cytomegalovirus-associated. TCR beta sequences numbering fewer than 20,000 were associated with HLA alleles at 0.05 false discovery rate in a later analysis. As confirmed in vitro, three CMV-associated chains were specific for CMV antigens.

The material sequenced was PBMCs. This receptor was identified in a woman in her forties in good health and CMV-seronegative. The rearrangement links TRBV2 to TRBJ2-1; TRBD2 matches at 9 bases. The CDR3: CASTERGAYNEQFF. The CDR3, as DNA: TGTGCCAGCACCGAGCGGGGGGCGTACAATGAGCAGTTCTTC.